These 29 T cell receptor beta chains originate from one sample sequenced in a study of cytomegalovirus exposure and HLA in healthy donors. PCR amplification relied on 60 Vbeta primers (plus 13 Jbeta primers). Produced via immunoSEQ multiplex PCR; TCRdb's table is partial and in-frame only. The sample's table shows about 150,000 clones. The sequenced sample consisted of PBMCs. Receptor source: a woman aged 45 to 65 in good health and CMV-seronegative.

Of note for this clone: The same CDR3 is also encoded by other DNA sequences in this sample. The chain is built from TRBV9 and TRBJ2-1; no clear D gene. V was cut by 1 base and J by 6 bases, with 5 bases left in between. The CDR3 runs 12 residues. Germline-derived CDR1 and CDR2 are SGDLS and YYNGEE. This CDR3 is CASSVSVNEQFF. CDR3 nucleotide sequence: TGTGCCAGCAGCGTATCGGTCAATGAGCAGTTCTTC.

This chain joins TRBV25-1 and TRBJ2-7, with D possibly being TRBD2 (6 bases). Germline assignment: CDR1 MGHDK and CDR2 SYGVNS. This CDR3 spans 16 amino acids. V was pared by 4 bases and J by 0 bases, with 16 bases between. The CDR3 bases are TGTGCCAGCAGTGGATCTTGGCGGGATAGCTCCTACGAGCAGTACTTC. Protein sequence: CASSGSWRDSSYEQYF.

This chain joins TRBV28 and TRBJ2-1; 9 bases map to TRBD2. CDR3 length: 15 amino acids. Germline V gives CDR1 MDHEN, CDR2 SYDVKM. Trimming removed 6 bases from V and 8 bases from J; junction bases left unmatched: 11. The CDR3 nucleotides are TGTGCCAGCAGCCACGGGTGGCGGGGGGGCTATGAGCAGTTCTTC. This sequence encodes CASSHGWRGGYEQFF.

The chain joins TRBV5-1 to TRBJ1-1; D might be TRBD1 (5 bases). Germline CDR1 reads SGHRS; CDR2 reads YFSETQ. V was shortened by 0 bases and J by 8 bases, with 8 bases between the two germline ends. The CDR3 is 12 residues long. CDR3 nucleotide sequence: TGCGCCAGCAGCTTGGGCAGGGCGGAAGCTTTCTTT. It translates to CASSLGRAEAFF.

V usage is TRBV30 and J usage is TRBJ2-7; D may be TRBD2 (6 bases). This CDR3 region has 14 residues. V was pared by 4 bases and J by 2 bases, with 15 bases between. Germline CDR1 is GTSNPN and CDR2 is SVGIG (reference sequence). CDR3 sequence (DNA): TGTGCCTGGAACACCCACGGGGGTACCTACGAGCAGTACTTC. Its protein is CAWNTHGGTYEQYF.

The CDR3: CASSQFIGQHNSPLHF. The CDR3 DNA reads TGCGCCAGCAGCCAATTTATTGGACAGCACAATTCACCCCTCCACTTT. The V gene is TRBV4-1, the J gene TRBJ1-6; D possibly corresponds to TRBD1 (6 bases). The germline V and J ends were trimmed by 2 bases and 7 bases, with 15 bases remaining between them. The CDR3 is made up of 16 amino acids. Per germline, CDR1 MGHRA and CDR2 YSYEKL.

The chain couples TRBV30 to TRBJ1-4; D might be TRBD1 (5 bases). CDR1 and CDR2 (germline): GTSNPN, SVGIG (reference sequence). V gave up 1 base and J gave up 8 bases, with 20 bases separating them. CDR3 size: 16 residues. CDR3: CAWSEKAGLRGEKLFF. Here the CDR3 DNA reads TGTGCCTGGAGTGAGAAGGCGGGACTCCGGGGGGAAAAACTGTTTTTT.

As DNA, the CDR3 is TGTGCCAGCTCACCGGACAGTAATCGCCAAGAGACCCAGTACTTC. It translates to CASSPDSNRQETQYF. The chain combines TRBV18 with TRBJ2-5, with TRBD1 as a possible D gene (6 bases). The CDR3 totals 15 residues. With 3 bases removed from V and 1 base from J, the gap between germline ends came to 12 bases. Germline CDR1 reads KGHSH; CDR2 reads LQKENI.

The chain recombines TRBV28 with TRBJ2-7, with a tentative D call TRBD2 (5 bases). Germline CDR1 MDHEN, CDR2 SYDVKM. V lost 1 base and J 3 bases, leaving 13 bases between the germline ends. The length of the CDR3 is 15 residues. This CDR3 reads CASSLSRTVDYEQYF. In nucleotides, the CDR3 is TGTGCCAGCAGTTTATCCCGGACTGTTGACTACGAGCAGTACTTC.

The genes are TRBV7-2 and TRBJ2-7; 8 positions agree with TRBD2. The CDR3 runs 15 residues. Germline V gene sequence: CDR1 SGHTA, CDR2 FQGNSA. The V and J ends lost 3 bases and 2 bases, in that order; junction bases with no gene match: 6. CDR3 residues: CASSFPTGGPYEQYF. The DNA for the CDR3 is TGTGCCAGCAGCTTCCCCACGGGAGGGCCCTACGAGCAGTACTTC.

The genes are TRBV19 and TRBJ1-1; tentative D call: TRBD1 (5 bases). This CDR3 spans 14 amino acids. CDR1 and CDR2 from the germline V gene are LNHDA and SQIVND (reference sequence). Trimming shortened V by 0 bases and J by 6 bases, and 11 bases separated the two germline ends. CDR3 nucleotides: TGTGCCAGTAGTATAGAGGGCAGGGTATCTGAAGCTTTCTTT. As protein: CASSIEGRVSEAFF.

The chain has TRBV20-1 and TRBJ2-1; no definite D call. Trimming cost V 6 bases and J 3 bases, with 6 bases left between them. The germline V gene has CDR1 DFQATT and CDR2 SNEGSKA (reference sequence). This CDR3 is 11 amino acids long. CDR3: CSANYYNEQFF. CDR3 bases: TGCAGTGCCAACTACTACAATGAGCAGTTCTTC.

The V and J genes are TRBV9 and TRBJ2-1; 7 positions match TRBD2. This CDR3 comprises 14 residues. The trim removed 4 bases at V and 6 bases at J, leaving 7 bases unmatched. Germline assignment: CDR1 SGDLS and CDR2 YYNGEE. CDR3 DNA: TGTGCCAGCAGCCGGGGAGGGGATGGCAATGAGCAGTTCTTC. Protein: CASSRGGDGNEQFF.

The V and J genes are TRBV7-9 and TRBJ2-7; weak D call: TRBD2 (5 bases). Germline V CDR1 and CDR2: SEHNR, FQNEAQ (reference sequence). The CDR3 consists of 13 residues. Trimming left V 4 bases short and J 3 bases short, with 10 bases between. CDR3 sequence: CASSSGGHYEQYF. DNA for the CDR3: TGTGCCAGCAGCTCCGGAGGCCACTACGAGCAGTACTTC.

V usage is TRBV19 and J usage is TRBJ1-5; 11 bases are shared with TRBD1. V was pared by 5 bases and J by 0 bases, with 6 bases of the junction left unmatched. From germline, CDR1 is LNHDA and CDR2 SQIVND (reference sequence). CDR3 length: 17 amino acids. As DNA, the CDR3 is TGTGCCAGTAGTCCGGACAGGGGGCTCAATAGCAATCAGCCCCAGCATTTT. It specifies CASSPDRGLNSNQPQHF.

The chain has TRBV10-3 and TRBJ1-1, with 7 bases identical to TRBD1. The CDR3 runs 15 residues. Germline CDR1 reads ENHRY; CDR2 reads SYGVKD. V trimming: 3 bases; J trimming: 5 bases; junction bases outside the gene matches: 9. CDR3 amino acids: CAISEDRALVTEAFF. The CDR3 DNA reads TGTGCCATCAGTGAAGACAGGGCGCTAGTAACTGAAGCTTTCTTT.

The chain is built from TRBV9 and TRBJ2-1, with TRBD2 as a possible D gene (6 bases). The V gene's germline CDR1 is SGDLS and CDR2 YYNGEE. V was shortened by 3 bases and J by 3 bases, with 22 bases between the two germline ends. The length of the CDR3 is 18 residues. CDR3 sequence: CASSGRGGPSSGYNEQFF. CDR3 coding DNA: TGTGCCAGCAGCGGGAGGGGCGGGCCCTCCTCGGGCTACAATGAGCAGTTCTTC.

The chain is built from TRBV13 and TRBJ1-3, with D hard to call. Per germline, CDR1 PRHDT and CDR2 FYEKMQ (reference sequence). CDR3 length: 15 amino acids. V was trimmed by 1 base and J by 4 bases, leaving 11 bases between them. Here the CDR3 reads CASSLVWAGGNTIYF. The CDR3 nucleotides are TGTGCCAGCAGCTTAGTGTGGGCGGGCGGAAACACCATATATTTT.

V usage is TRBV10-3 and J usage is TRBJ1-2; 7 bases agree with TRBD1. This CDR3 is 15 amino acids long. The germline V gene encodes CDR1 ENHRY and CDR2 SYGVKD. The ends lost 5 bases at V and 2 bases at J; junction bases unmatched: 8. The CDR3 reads CAISPMTGPNYGYTF. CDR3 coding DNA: TGTGCCATCAGTCCGATGACAGGGCCGAACTATGGCTACACCTTC.

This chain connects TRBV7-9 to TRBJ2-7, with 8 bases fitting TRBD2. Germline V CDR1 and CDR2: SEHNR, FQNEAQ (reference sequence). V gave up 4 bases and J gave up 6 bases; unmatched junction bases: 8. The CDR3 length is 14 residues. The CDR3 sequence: CASSSGLGSLEQYF. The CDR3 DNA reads TGTGCCAGCAGCTCGGGACTAGGAAGTCTCGAGCAGTACTTC.

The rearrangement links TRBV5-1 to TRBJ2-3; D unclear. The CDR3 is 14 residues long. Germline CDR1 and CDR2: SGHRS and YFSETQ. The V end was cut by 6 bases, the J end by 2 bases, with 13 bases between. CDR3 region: CASTRDKYTDTQYF. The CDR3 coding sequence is TGCGCCAGCACCAGAGACAAGTACACAGATACGCAGTATTTT.

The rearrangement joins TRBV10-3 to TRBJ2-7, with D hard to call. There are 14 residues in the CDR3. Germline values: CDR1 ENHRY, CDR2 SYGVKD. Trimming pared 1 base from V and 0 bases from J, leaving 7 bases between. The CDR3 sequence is CAISEFLISYEQYF. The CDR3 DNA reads TGTGCCATCAGTGAGTTCTTAATCTCCTACGAGCAGTACTTC.

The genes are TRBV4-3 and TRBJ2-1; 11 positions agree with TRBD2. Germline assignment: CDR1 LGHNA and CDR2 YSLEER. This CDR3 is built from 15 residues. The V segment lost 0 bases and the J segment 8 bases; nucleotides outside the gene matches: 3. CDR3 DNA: TGCGCCAGCAGCCAAGAGTCTAGCGGGAGGTATGAGCAGTTCTTC. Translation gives CASSQESSGRYEQFF.

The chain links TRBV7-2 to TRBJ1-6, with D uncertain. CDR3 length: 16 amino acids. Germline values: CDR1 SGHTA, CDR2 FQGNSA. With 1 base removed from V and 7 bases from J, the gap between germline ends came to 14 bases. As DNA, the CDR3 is TGTGCCAGCAGCTTAGGAGGGAGCTATAACAATTCACCCCTCCACTTT. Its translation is CASSLGGSYNNSPLHF.

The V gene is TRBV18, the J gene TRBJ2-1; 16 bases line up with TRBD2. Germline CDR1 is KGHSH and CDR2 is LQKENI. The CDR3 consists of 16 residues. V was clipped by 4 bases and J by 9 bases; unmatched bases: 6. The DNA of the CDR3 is TGTGCCAGCTCACTTGAGGGACTAGCGGGGGGGACTGAGCAGTTCTTC. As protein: CASSLEGLAGGTEQFF.

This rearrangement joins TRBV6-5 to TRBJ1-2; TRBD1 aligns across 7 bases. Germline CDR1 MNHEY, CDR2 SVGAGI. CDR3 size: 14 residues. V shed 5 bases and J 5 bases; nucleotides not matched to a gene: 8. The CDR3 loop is CASSRPGQYYGYTF. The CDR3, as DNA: TGTGCCAGCAGTAGACCGGGACAGTATTATGGCTACACCTTC.

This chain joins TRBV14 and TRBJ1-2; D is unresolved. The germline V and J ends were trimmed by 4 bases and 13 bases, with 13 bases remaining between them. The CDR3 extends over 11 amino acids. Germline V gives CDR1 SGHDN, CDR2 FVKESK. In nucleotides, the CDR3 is TGTGCCAGCAGCCTCCTTGACACCCGCACCTTC. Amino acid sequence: CASSLLDTRTF.

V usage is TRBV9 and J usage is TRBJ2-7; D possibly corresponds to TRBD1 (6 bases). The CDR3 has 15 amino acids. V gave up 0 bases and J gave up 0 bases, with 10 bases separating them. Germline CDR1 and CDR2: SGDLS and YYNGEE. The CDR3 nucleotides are TGTGCCAGCAGCGTAGGACAGGACAGCTCCTACGAGCAGTACTTC. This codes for CASSVGQDSSYEQYF.

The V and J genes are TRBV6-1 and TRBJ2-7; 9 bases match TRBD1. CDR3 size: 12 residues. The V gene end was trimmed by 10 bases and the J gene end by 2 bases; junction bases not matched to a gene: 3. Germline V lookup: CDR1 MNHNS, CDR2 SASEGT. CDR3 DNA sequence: TGTGCCACCTGGACAGGGGCCTACGAGCAGTACTTC. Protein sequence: CATWTGAYEQYF.